One and the same sample provided the 3 T cell receptor beta chains below, sequenced in a study of cytomegalovirus exposure and HLA in healthy donors. 60 Vbeta and 13 Jbeta primers were used in PCR. Libraries were prepared by immunoSEQ multiplex PCR; TCRdb keeps only in-frame clonotypes and omits some of them. The table lists 70,000 to 95,000 clones, roughly 77% of them singletons. Material for sequencing was PBMCs. These receptors all come from a man aged 35 to 55 in good health and CMV-seronegative.

DNA of the CDR3: TGTGCCAGCAGCTTAGCGCTCACAGGGGGCTCTAATCAGCCCCAGCATTTT. This encodes CASSLALTGGSNQPQHF. The rearrangement links TRBV7-8 to TRBJ1-5, with 9 bases aligning to TRBD1. V shed 0 bases and J 4 bases; nucleotides not matched to a gene: 7. The CDR3 loop spans 17 amino acids. CDR1 is SGHVS and CDR2 is FQNEAQ in the germline V gene.

The chain links TRBV9 to TRBJ2-3, with D maybe TRBD2 (5 bases). V was cut by 3 bases and J by 0 bases, with 17 bases left in between. The CDR3 length is 17 residues. Germline assignment: CDR1 SGDLS and CDR2 YYNGEE. CDR3 protein: CASSAERLSPSTDTQYF. The CDR3 region has the DNA TGTGCCAGCAGCGCCGAGAGACTATCCCCGAGCACAGATACGCAGTATTTT.

V gene TRBV7-9 combines with J gene TRBJ2-2; 11 bases are a match to TRBD2. CDR3 length: 17 residues. V lost 3 bases to trimming and J lost 6 bases; unmatched junction nucleotides: 9. The germline V gene encodes CDR1 SEHNR and CDR2 FQNEAQ (reference sequence). CDR3: CASSFLTSGGQSGELFF. CDR3 DNA: TGTGCCAGCAGCTTTCTAACTAGCGGGGGACAATCCGGGGAGCTGTTTTTT.